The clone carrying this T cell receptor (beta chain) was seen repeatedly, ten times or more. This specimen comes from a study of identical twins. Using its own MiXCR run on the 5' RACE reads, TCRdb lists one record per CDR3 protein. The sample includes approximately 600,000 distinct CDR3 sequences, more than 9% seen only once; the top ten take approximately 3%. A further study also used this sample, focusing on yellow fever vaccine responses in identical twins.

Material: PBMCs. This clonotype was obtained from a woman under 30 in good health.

The CDR3 DNA reads as TGTGCCAGCAGCTTCACAGGGGCTGGAAACACCATATATTTT. It encodes CASSFTGAGNTIYF. The chain recombines TRBV7-2 with TRBJ1-3; 7 bases agree with TRBD1. Germline lookup yields CDR1 SGHTA and CDR2 FQGNSA. The length of the CDR3 is 14 residues. J was trimmed by 2 bases and V by 3 bases; bases with no gene match: 1.